These T cell receptor beta chains were read from a single sample in a study of blood T cell repertoires in COVID-19. Here immunoSEQ multiplex PCR was the method, and the copy in TCRdb shows in-frame clones only, minus some. The data show 120,000 or so clones, around four fifths seen once. Sequenced: peripheral blood. The receptor source for this set is a man of 80 years or more with active or convalescent COVID-19. Both conserved end residues are part of each CDR3. D genes are given only for firm matches. Size values are once, few and many counts, or a class for expanded clones, and some rows have none.

TRBV7-2	.	TRBJ1-4	TRBD1	CAVADRVDSKLFF	TGTGCGGTAGCCGACAGGGTGGACAGTAAACTGTTTTTT
TRBV5-1	.	TRBJ2-5	.	CASSSDSSGETQYF	TGCGCCAGCAGCTCGGACAGTTCTGGTGAGACCCAGTACTTC
TRBV4-1	once	TRBJ2-3	TRBD2	CASSQERLAGPADTQYF	TGCGCCAGCAGCCAAGAAAGACTAGCGGGGCCGGCGGATACGCAGTATTTT
TRBV7-9	once	TRBJ2-3	.	CASSLVSSTDTQYF	TGTGCCAGCAGCTTAGTATCCAGCACAGATACGCAGTATTTT
TRBV11-2	.	TRBJ1-5	TRBD1	CASSRQGGNQPQHF	TGTGCCAGCAGCCGACAGGGTGGCAATCAGCCCCAGCATTTT
TRBV3-1/TRBV3-2	.	TRBJ2-5	TRBD2	CASSPRLAGGLGETQYF	TGTGCCAGCAGCCCCAGACTAGCGGGGGGGCTGGGGGAGACCCAGTACTTC
TRBV19	.	TRBJ2-1	.	CASAKSAVNEQFF	TGTGCCAGCGCTAAGAGCGCCGTCAATGAGCAGTTCTTC
TRBV28	.	TRBJ2-7	TRBD2	CASSFRGLAGSYEQYF	TGTGCCAGCAGTTTCCGGGGACTAGCGGGGAGCTACGAGCAGTACTTC
TRBV7-4	.	TRBJ1-2	TRBD1	CASSLIRQGGSYGYTF	TGTGCCAGCAGCTTGATACGACAGGGCGGTAGCTATGGCTACACCTTC
TRBV4-3	.	TRBJ1-6	.	CASSQNPPPVKGSPGISSPLHF	TGCGCCAGCAGCCAGAACCCACCGCCGGTTAAAGGCAGTCCGGGGATTAGCTCACCCCTCCACTTT
TRBV7-6	once	TRBJ1-4	TRBD1	CASSPGQGASEKLFF	TGTGCCAGCAGCCCCGGACAGGGGGCGAGTGAAAAACTGTTTTTT
TRBV27	few	TRBJ2-7	TRBD2	CASSRTTSEIYEQYF	TGTGCCAGCAGCCGAACGACTAGCGAGATCTACGAGCAGTACTTC
TRBV10-3	.	TRBJ2-2	.	CAITNEGQNTGELFF	TGTGCCATCACAAATGAGGGACAGAACACCGGGGAGCTGTTTTTT
TRBV27	.	TRBJ1-4	TRBD1	CASSPLTGYNEKLFF	TGTGCCAGCAGTCCCCTGACAGGGTATAATGAAAAACTGTTTTTT
TRBV4-1	once	TRBJ2-1	.	CASSQGLTVTEQFF	TGCGCCAGCAGCCAAGGACTGACCGTCACTGAGCAGTTCTTC
TRBV25-1	.	TRBJ2-2	.	CASMPSVTGELFF	TGTGCCAGCATGCCCTCGGTGACCGGGGAGCTGTTTTTT
TRBV7-9	.	TRBJ1-1	TRBD1	CASSTPRTGNTEAFF	TGTGCCAGCAGCACGCCGCGGACAGGGAACACTGAAGCTTTCTTT
TRBV6-5	.	TRBJ1-1	.	CASRGPTEAFF	TGTGCCAGCAGGGGGCCCACTGAAGCTTTCTTT